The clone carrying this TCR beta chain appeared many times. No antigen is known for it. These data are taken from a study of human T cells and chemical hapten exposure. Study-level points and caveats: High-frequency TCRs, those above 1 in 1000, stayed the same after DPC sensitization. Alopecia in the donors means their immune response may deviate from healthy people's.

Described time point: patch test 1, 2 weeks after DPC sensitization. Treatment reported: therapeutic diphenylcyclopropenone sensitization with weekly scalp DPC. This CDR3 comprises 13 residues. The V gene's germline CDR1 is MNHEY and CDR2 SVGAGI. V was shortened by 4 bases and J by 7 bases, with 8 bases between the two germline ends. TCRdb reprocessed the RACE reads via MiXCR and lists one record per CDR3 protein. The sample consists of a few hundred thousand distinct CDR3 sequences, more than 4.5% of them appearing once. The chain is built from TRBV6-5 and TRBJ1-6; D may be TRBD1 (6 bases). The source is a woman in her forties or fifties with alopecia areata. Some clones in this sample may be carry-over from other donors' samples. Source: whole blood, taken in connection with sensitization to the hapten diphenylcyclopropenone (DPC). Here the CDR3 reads CASSWGGNSPLHF. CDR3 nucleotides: TGTGCCAGCAGTTGGGGGGGCAATTCACCCCTCCACTTT.